This T cell receptor beta chain was recorded in a study of radiation and T cells in renal cell carcinoma. Study-wide results and caveats: In blood, top tumor clones expanded by 2 weeks, shrinking by 4.

The sample's time point: baseline pretreatment blood. Stated treatment: 15 Gy SBRT to primary tumor, nephrectomy 4 weeks later. Points on this clone: Its cognate antigen is unknown.

Sequencing used immunoSEQ multiplex PCR; TCRdb keeps in-frame clones, though not all of them. Of tens of thousands of clones detected, over 70% appear once; the ten largest clones hold 6% to 8%. Sample: blood, taken from a patient whose treatment included radiotherapy and nephrectomy. This TCR was sampled from a man between 60 and 75 years old with renal cell carcinoma.

The DNA of the CDR3 is TGTGCCAGCAGCTCCCTGGGACTGGGGACTCAAGAGACCCAGTACTTC. The encoded protein is CASSSLGLGTQETQYF. The chain couples TRBV7-2 to TRBJ2-5; D is possibly TRBD2 (6 bases). V was trimmed by 4 bases and J by 2 bases, leaving 17 bases between them. The CDR3 extends over 16 amino acids. CDR1 and CDR2 (germline): SGHTA, FQGNSA.